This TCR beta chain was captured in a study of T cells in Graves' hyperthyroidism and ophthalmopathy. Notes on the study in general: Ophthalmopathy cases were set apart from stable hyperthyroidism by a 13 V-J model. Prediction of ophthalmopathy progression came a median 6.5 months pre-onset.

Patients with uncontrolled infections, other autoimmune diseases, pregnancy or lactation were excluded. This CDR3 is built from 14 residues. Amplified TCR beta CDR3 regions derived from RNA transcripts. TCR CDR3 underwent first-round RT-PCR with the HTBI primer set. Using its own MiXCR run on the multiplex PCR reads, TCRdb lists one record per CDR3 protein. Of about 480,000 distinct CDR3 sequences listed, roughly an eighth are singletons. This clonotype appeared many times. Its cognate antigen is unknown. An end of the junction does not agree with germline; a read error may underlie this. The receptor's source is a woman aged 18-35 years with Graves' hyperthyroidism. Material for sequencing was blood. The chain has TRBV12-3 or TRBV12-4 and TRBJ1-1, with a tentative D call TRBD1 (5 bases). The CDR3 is CASSSGRMNTEAFF. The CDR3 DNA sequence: TGCGCCAGCAGCTCGGGACGGATGAACACTGAAGCTTTCTTT.